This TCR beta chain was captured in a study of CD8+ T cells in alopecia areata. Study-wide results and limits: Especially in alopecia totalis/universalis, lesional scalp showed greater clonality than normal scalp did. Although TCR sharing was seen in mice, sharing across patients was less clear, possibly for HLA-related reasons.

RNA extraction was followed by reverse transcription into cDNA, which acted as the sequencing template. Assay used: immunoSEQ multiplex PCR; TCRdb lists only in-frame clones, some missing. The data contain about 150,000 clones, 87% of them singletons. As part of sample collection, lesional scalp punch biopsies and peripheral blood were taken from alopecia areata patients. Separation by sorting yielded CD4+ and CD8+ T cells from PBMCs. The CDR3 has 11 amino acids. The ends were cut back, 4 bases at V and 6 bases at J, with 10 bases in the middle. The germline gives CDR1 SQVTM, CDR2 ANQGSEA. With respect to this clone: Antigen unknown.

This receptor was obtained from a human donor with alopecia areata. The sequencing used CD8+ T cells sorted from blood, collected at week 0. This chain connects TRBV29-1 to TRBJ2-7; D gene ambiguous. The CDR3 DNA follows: TGCAGCGTTGTATTGTACTTCGAGCAGTACTTC. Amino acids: CSVVLYFEQYF.